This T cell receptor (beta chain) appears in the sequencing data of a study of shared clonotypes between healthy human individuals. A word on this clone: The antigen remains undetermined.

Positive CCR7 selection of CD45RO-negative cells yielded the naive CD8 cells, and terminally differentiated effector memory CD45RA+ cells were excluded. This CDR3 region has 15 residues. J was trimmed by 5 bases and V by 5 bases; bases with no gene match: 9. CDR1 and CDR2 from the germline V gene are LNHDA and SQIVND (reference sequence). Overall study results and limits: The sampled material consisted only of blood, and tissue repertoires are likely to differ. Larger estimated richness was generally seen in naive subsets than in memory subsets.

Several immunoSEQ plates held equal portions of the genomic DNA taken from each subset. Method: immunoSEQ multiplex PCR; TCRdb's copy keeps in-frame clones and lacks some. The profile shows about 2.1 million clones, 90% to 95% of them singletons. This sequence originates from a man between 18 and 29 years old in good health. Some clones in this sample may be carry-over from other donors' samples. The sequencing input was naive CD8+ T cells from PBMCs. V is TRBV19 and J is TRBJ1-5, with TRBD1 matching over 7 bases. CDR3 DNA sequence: TGTGCCAGTAGTCTGAGGGACAGTTATTATCAGCCCCAGCATTTT. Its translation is CASSLRDSYYQPQHF.